Listed below are T cell receptor beta chains from one sample, sequenced in a study of vaccination and CD4 T cells after COVID-19. MiXCR, applied by TCRdb to the PCR reads, yields one record per CDR3 protein. The table includes several thousand distinct CDR3 sequences, around three fifths detected once. Their antigens remain unidentified. The sequenced sample was cultured CD4+ T cells from blood, obtained after SARS-CoV-2 vaccination. These receptor sequences come from a human donor with COVID-19. Both conserved end residues are part of each CDR3. D genes are given only for firm matches. Clone size appears in some rows only: once, few, many, or a class for an expanded clone.

CDR3aa: CATSRVRGGVGGYTF; d_gene: -; j_gene: TRBJ1-2; abundance: -; v_gene: TRBV15
CDR3aa: CASSLGTGGAFGYTF; d_gene: TRBD1; j_gene: TRBJ1-2; abundance: -; v_gene: TRBV28
CDR3aa: CASRQGRETQYF; d_gene: -; j_gene: TRBJ2-5; abundance: -; v_gene: TRBV7-2
CDR3aa: CATTIKGAVNGYTF; d_gene: TRBD1; j_gene: TRBJ1-2; abundance: -; v_gene: TRBV15
CDR3aa: CSAPTRDTQYF; d_gene: -; j_gene: TRBJ2-3; abundance: -; v_gene: TRBV20-1
CDR3aa: CASSDVRGPAF; d_gene: -; j_gene: TRBJ1-6; abundance: -; v_gene: TRBV2
CDR3aa: CASSLGMAGNTIYF; d_gene: -; j_gene: TRBJ1-3; abundance: few; v_gene: TRBV7-2
CDR3aa: CASSIMGPAGAGGELFF; d_gene: -; j_gene: TRBJ2-2; abundance: -; v_gene: TRBV19
CDR3aa: CASSSTDNQPQHF; d_gene: -; j_gene: TRBJ1-5; abundance: -; v_gene: TRBV25-1
CDR3aa: CSASAGEHTDTQYF; d_gene: TRBD2; j_gene: TRBJ2-3; abundance: -; v_gene: TRBV20-1
CDR3aa: CAISEQPGRQETQYF; d_gene: -; j_gene: TRBJ2-5; abundance: -; v_gene: TRBV10-3
CDR3aa: CASSLGPTGEQYF; d_gene: -; j_gene: TRBJ2-7; abundance: once; v_gene: TRBV7-2
CDR3aa: CASSRGGGRHEKLFF; d_gene: -; j_gene: TRBJ1-4; abundance: -; v_gene: TRBV7-9
CDR3aa: CSAPTQQRGYGYTF; d_gene: -; j_gene: TRBJ1-2; abundance: -; v_gene: TRBV20-1
CDR3aa: CASSAERSNQPQHF; d_gene: -; j_gene: TRBJ1-5; abundance: -; v_gene: TRBV6-4
CDR3aa: CATSRDRGGAYNEQFF; d_gene: -; j_gene: TRBJ2-1; abundance: -; v_gene: TRBV15
CDR3aa: CASSGTVNQPQHF; d_gene: -; j_gene: TRBJ1-5; abundance: -; v_gene: TRBV2
CDR3aa: CASRGLAGATGGREQFF; d_gene: TRBD2; j_gene: TRBJ2-1; abundance: -; v_gene: TRBV6-1
CDR3aa: CASRQGQWGNTIYF; d_gene: -; j_gene: TRBJ1-3; abundance: -; v_gene: TRBV6-1
CDR3aa: CASSYSIPLGQGSNQPQHF; d_gene: TRBD1; j_gene: TRBJ1-5; abundance: -; v_gene: TRBV6-5
CDR3aa: CASSSGTSNTGELFF; d_gene: -; j_gene: TRBJ2-2; abundance: -; v_gene: TRBV5-1
CDR3aa: CSARDPGQGVRNQPQHF; d_gene: TRBD1; j_gene: TRBJ1-5; abundance: -; v_gene: TRBV20-1
CDR3aa: CSARHEQGYNSPLHF; d_gene: -; j_gene: TRBJ1-6; abundance: -; v_gene: TRBV20-1
CDR3aa: CASSGSSAGALSEAFF; d_gene: -; j_gene: TRBJ1-1; abundance: few; v_gene: TRBV6-4